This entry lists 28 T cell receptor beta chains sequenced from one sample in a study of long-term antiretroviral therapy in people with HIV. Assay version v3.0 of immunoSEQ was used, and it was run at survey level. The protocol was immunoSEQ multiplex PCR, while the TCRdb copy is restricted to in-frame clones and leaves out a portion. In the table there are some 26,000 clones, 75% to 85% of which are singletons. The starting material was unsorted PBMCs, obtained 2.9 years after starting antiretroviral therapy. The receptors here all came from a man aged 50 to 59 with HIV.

The CDR3 DNA sequence: TGTGCCAGCTTGCTGAACACTGAAGCTTTCTTT. This gives the protein CASLLNTEAFF. The chain links TRBV11-2 to TRBJ1-1; D is uncertain. CDR3 length: 11 amino acids. Germline values: CDR1 SGHAT, CDR2 FQNNGV. Trimming cost V 8 bases and J 0 bases, with 4 bases left between them.

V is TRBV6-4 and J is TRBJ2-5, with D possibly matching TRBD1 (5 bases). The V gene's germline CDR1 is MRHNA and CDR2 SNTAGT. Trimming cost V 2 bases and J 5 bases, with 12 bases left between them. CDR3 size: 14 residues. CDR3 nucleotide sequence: TGTGCCAGCAGTGACCGGGTGGGGCGGGAGACCCAGTACTTC. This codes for CASSDRVGRETQYF.

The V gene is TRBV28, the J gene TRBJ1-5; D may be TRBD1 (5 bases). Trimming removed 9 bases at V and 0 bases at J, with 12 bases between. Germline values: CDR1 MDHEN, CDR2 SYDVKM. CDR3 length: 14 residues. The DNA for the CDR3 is TGTGCCAGTTGCGGGGCTTATAGCAATCAGCCCCAGCATTTT. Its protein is CASCGAYSNQPQHF.

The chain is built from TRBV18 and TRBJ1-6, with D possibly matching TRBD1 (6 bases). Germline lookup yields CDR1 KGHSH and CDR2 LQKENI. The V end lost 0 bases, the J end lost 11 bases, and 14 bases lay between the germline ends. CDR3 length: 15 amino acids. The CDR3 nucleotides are TGTGCCAGCTCACCACCGGCGGGGGGCCGGACACCCCTCCACTTT. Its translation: CASSPPAGGRTPLHF.

The CDR3 DNA follows: TGTGCCAGCAGCCCGGGACAGAGGAATGAAAAACTGTTTTTT. It encodes CASSPGQRNEKLFF. The chain is built from TRBV7-8 and TRBJ1-4, with 7 bases matching TRBD1. V trimming: 5 bases; J trimming: 5 bases; junction bases outside the gene matches: 5. Germline-derived CDR1 and CDR2 are SGHVS and FQNEAQ. CDR3 length equals 14 residues.

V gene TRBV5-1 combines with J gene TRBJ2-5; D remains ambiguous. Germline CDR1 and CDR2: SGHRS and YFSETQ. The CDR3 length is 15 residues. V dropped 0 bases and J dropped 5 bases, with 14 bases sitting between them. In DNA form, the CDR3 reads TGCGCCAGCAGCTTGGAGGCAGGTGGAAGTGAGACCCAGTACTTC. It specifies CASSLEAGGSETQYF. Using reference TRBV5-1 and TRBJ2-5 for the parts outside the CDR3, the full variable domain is KAGVTQTPRYLIKTRGQQVTLSCSPISGHRSVSWYQQTPGQGLQFLFEYFSETQRNKGNFPGRFSGRQFSNSRSEMNVSTLELGDSALYLCASSLEAGGSETQYFGPGTRLLVL.

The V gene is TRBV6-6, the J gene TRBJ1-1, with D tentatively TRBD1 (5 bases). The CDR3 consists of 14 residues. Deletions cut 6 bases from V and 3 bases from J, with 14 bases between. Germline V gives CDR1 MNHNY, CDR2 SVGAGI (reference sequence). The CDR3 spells CASSPQGVHTEAFF. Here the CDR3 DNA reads TGTGCCAGCAGCCCCCAAGGGGTCCACACTGAAGCTTTCTTT.

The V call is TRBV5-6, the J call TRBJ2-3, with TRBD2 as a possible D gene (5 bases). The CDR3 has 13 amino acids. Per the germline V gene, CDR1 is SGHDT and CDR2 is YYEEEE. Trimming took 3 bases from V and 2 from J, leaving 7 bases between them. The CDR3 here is CASSSDYTDTQYF. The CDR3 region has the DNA TGTGCCAGCAGCTCTGACTACACAGATACGCAGTATTTT.

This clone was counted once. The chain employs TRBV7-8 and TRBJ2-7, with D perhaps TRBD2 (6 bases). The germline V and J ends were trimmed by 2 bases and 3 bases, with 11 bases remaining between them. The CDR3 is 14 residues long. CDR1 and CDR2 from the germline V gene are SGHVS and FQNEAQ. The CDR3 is CASSLPTGGYEQYF. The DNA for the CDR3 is TGTGCCAGCAGCTTACCCACCGGGGGCTACGAGCAGTACTTC.

This chain's CDR3 is CASSTGILTDTQYF. As DNA, the CDR3 is TGTGCCAGCAGTACAGGCATTCTTACAGATACGCAGTATTTT. This chain links TRBV6-6 with TRBJ2-3, with a tentative D call TRBD1 (5 bases). CDR1 is MNHNY and CDR2 is SVGAGI in the germline V gene (reference sequence). This CDR3 is 14 amino acids long. V shed 5 bases and J shed 3 bases, with 12 bases lying between them.

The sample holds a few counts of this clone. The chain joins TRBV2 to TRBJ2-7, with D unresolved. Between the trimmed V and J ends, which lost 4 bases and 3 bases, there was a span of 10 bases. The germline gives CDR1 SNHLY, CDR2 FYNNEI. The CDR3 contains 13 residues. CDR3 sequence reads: CASSGAGYYEQYF. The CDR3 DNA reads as TGTGCCAGCAGTGGGGCAGGATACTACGAGCAGTACTTC.

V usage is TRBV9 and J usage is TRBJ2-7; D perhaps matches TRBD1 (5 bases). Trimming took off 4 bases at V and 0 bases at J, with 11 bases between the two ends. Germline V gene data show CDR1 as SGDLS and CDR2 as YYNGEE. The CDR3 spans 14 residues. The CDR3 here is CASSPRQSSYEQYF. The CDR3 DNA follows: TGTGCCAGCAGCCCGAGACAGAGCTCCTACGAGCAGTACTTC.

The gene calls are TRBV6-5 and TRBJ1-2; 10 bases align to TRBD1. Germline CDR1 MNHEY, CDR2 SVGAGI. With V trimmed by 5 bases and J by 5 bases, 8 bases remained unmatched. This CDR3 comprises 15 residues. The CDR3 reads CASSAGDRGNYGYTF. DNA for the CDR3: TGTGCCAGCAGTGCGGGGGACAGGGGCAATTATGGCTACACCTTC.

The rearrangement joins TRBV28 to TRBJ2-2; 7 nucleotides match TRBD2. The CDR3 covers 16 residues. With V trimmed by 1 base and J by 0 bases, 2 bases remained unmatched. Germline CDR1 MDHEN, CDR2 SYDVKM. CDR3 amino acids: CASSLFGRANTGELFF. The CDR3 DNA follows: TGTGCCAGCAGTTTATTTGGGAGGGCGAACACCGGGGAGCTGTTTTTT.

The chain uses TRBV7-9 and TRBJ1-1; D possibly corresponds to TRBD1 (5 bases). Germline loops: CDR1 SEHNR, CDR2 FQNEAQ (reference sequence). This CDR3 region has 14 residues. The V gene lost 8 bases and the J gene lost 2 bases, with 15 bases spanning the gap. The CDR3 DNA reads TGTGCCAGCGAGGATCACAGGATCAACACTGAAGCTTTCTTT. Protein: CASEDHRINTEAFF.

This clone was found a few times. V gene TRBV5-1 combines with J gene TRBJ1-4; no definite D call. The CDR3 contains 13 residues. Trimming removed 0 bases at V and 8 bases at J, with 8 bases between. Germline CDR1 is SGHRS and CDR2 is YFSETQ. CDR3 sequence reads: CASSLGSGEKLFF. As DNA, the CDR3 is TGCGCCAGCAGCTTGGGGTCGGGCGAAAAACTGTTTTTT.

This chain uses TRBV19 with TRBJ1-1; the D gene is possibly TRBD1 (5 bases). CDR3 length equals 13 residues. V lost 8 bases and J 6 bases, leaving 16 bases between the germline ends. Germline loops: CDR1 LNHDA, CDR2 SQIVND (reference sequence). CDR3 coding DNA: TGTGCCAGTGCGGGAGGGGTCGGCGCTGAAGCTTTCTTT. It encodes CASAGGVGAEAFF.

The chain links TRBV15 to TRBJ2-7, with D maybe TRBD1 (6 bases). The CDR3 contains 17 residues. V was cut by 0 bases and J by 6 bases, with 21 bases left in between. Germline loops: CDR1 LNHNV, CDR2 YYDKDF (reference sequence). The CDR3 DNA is TGTGCCACCAGCAGAGATCGAGTAGGGGGAAGAGGTGTCGAGCAGTACTTC. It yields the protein CATSRDRVGGRGVEQYF.

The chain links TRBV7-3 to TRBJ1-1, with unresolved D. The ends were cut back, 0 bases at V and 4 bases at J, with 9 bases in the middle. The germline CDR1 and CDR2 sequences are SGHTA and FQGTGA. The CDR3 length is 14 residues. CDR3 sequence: CASSLTGSTTEAFF. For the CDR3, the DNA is TGTGCCAGCAGCTTAACCGGCTCCACCACTGAAGCTTTCTTT.

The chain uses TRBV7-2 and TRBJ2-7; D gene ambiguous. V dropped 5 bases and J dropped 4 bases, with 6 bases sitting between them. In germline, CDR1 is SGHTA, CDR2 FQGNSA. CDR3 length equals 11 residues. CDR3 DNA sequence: TGTGCCAGCAGCGAAGATTACGAGCAGTACTTC. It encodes CASSEDYEQYF.

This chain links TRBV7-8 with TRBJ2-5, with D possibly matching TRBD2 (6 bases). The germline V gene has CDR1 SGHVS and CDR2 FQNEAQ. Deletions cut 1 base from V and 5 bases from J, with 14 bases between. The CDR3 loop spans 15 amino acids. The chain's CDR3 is CASSLDGAGLETQYF. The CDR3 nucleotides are TGTGCCAGCAGCTTAGATGGGGCGGGGCTGGAGACCCAGTACTTC. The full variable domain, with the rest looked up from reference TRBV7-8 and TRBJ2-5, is GAGVSQSPRYKVAKRGQDVALRCDPISGHVSLFWYQQALGQGPEFLTYFQNEAQLDKSGLPSDRFFAERPEGSVSTLKIQRTQQEDSAVYLCASSLDGAGLETQYFGPGTRLLVL.

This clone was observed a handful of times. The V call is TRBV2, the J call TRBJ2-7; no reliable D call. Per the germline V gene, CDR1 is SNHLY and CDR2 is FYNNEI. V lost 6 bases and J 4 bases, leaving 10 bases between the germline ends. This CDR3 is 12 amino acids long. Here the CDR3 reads CASRIRRYEQYF. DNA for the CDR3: TGTGCCAGCAGGATACGAAGGTACGAGCAGTACTTC. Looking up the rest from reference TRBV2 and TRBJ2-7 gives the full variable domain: EPEVTQTPSHQVTQMGQEVILRCVPISNHLYFYWYRQILGQKVEFLVSFYNNEISEKSEIFDDQFSVERPDGSNFTLKIRSTKLEDSAMYFCASRIRRYEQYFGPGTRLTVT.

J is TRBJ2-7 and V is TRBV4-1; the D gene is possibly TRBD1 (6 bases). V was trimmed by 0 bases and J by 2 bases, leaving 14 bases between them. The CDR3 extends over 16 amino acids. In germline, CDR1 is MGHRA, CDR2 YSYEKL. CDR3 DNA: TGCGCCAGCAGCCAAGACCCCCGGGACACAGCCTACGAGCAGTACTTC. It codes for CASSQDPRDTAYEQYF.

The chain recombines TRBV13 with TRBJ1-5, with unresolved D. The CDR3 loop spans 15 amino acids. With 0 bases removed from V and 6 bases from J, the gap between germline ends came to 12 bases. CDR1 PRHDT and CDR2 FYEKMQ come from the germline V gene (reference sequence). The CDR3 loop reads CASSLGGTMGQPQHF. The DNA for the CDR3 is TGTGCCAGCAGCTTAGGCGGAACCATGGGTCAGCCCCAGCATTTT.

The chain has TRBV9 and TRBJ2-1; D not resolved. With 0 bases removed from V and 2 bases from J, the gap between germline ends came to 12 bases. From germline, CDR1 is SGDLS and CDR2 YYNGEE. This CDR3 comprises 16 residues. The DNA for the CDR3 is TGTGCCAGCAGCGTAGCCGGGTCGTTCGCCTACAATGAGCAGTTCTTC. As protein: CASSVAGSFAYNEQFF.

In DNA form, the CDR3 reads TGTGCCAGCAGCGGATCCGGGACAGGTCAAGGTGAAGCTTTCTTT. As protein: CASSGSGTGQGEAFF. This chain uses TRBV25-1 with TRBJ1-1, with TRBD1 identical over 8 bases. Per germline, CDR1 MGHDK and CDR2 SYGVNS. The CDR3 is 15 amino acids. V lost 6 bases to trimming and J lost 7 bases; unmatched junction nucleotides: 13.

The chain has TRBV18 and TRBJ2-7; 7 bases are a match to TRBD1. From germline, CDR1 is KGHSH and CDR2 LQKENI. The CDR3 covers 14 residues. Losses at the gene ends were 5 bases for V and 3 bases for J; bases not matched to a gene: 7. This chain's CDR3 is CASSSEGAGYEQYF. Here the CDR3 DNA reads TGTGCCAGCTCAAGCGAGGGGGCGGGCTACGAGCAGTACTTC.

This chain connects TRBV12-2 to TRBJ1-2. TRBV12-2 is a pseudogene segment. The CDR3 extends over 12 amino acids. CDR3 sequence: CATWRTYYGYTF. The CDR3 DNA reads TGTGCCACATGGCGGACTTACTATGGCTACACCTTC.